What follows are 27 T cell receptor beta chains derived from one specimen sequenced in a study of blood T cell repertoires in COVID-19. TCRdb keeps only in-frame clones here, not all; method: immunoSEQ multiplex PCR. Counted here are approximately 92,000 clones, more than 75% occurring once; the ten biggest clones make up about 20%. The material sequenced was peripheral blood. The receptors shown here come from a man aged 80 or over with acute or convalescent COVID-19.

The chain carries TRBV6-5 and TRBJ1-4; tentative D call: TRBD1 (5 bases). The CDR3 length is 15 residues. Germline CDR1 and CDR2: MNHEY and SVGAGI. Trimming took off 2 bases at V and 4 bases at J, with 11 bases between the two ends. CDR3: CASSYGAAGNEKLFF. In DNA, the CDR3 is TGTGCCAGCAGTTACGGGGCAGCTGGTAATGAAAAACTGTTTTTT.

This chain links TRBV11-2 with TRBJ1-2; D is unresolved. Trimming removed 4 bases from V and 7 bases from J, with 19 bases in between. The CDR3 sequence is 15 residues long. Germline values: CDR1 SGHAT, CDR2 FQNNGV. Written as DNA, the CDR3 is TGTGCCAGCAGCTCTACCTTCGGCGAGGTCGCTGGCTACACCTTC. Its protein is CASSSTFGEVAGYTF.

The chain is built from TRBV11-3 and TRBJ1-1; TRBD1 agrees at 9 bases. This CDR3 contains 14 residues. With 5 bases clipped from V and 1 base from J, the junction kept 2 bases outside the gene matches. CDR1 is SGHNT, CDR2 YENEEA, per germline. The CDR3: CASSPGQGNTEAFF. CDR3 nucleotides: TGTGCCAGCAGCCCGGGACAGGGGAACACTGAAGCTTTCTTT.

V usage is TRBV6-5 and J usage is TRBJ1-1, with D uncertain. Germline V gives CDR1 MNHEY, CDR2 SVGAGI. CDR3 length: 14 residues. V lost 6 bases and J 2 bases, leaving 13 bases between the germline ends. The CDR3 protein is CASRLRGINTEAFF. DNA of the CDR3: TGTGCCAGCAGATTGCGGGGTATAAACACTGAAGCTTTCTTT.

The chain carries TRBV5-6 and TRBJ1-1, with D uncertain. The CDR3 covers 16 residues. In germline, CDR1 is SGHDT, CDR2 YYEEEE. V was cut by 0 bases and J by 4 bases, with 16 bases left in between. The CDR3 coding sequence is TGTGCCAGCAGCTTGGGATTTCGGGGTCGTACCACTGAAGCTTTCTTT. As protein: CASSLGFRGRTTEAFF.

The V gene is TRBV18, the J gene TRBJ2-3; 8 bases agree with TRBD1. V lost 4 bases, J lost 5 bases, and 2 bases stayed unmatched. The CDR3 runs 13 residues. Germline loops: CDR1 KGHSH, CDR2 LQKENI. The CDR3 DNA reads as TGTGCCAGCTCACTGACAGGGGAAGATACGCAGTATTTT. Its translation is CASSLTGEDTQYF.

The genes are TRBV12-1 and TRBJ2-1; TRBD1, as called in the table, went unchecked against the DNA. TRBV12-1 is a recognized pseudogene. The length of the CDR3 is 15 residues. The CDR3 reads CASSSPRGEDNEQFF. In nucleotides, the CDR3 is TGTGCCAGCAGCTCCCCCAGGGGGGAGGACAATGAGCAGTTCTTC.

The rearrangement joins TRBV2 to TRBJ2-5; TRBD1 agrees at 7 bases. This CDR3 is built from 15 residues. CDR1 and CDR2 (germline): SNHLY, FYNNEI. J gave up 4 bases and V 5 bases, and 10 bases lay outside the gene matches. The CDR3 DNA is TGTGCCAGCAGTCCACCGACAGGGATGAGAGAGACCCAGTACTTC. Translated: CASSPPTGMRETQYF. Full variable domain (outside the CDR3, taken from reference TRBV2 and TRBJ2-5): EPEVTQTPSHQVTQMGQEVILRCVPISNHLYFYWYRQILGQKVEFLVSFYNNEISEKSEIFDDQFSVERPDGSNFTLKIRSTKLEDSAMYFCASSPPTGMRETQYFGPGTRLLVL.

This clone was seen a few times. The chain carries TRBV11-2 and TRBJ1-1; 7 bases line up with TRBD1. Unmatched junction bases numbered 5, after V lost 4 bases and J lost 3 bases. Germline values: CDR1 SGHAT, CDR2 FQNNGV. CDR3 length: 14 residues. The CDR3 here is CASSSGTADTEAFF. CDR3 nucleotide sequence: TGTGCCAGCAGCTCCGGGACAGCCGACACTGAAGCTTTCTTT.

This clone was counted once. This sequence joins TRBV5-1 and TRBJ2-7; the D gene is possibly TRBD1 (5 bases). CDR1 and CDR2 (germline): SGHRS, YFSETQ. The CDR3 consists of 15 residues. Trimming stripped 0 bases from V and 4 bases from J, with 14 bases between. This CDR3 reads CASSLGTSGPYEQYF. As DNA, the CDR3 is TGCGCCAGCAGCTTGGGCACTTCAGGGCCATACGAGCAGTACTTC.

This chain connects TRBV7-9 to TRBJ1-6, with D maybe TRBD1 (5 bases). This CDR3 contains 12 residues. Germline values: CDR1 SEHNR, CDR2 FQNEAQ (reference sequence). V gave up 5 bases and J gave up 8 bases, with 7 bases separating them. The CDR3 protein is CASSQGDSPLHF. CDR3 bases: TGTGCCAGCAGCCAAGGGGATTCACCCCTCCACTTT.

The chain recombines TRBV19 with TRBJ2-1; weak D call: TRBD2 (5 bases). V was clipped by 3 bases and J by 1 base, with 10 bases between them. Germline V CDR1 and CDR2: LNHDA, SQIVND (reference sequence). CDR3 length equals 15 residues. CDR3 bases: TGTGCCAGTAGTATCACACGGACTTCCTACAATGAGCAGTTCTTC. This translates into CASSITRTSYNEQFF.

The genes are TRBV7-9 and TRBJ2-7; TRBD1 agrees at 7 bases. Germline V gives CDR1 SEHNR, CDR2 FQNEAQ (reference sequence). The CDR3 has 14 residues. The V and J ends lost 1 base and 5 bases, in that order; junction bases with no gene match: 5. The CDR3 protein is CASSLEGARDEQYF. CDR3 nucleotides: TGTGCCAGCAGCTTAGAGGGGGCTCGGGACGAGCAGTACTTC. Combining the CDR3 with reference TRBV7-9 and TRBJ2-7 gives the whole variable domain DTGVSQNPRHKITKRGQNVTFRCDPISEHNRLYWYRQTLGQGPEFLTYFQNEAQLEKSRLLSDRFSAERPKGSFSTLEIQRTEQGDSAMYLCASSLEGARDEQYFGPGTRLTVT.

The chain employs TRBV5-4 and TRBJ1-1; 7 bases map to TRBD1. J lost 0 bases, V lost 4 bases, and 9 bases had no gene match. This CDR3 is 16 amino acids long. Germline V gene data show CDR1 as SGHNT and CDR2 as YYREEE (reference sequence). The CDR3 coding sequence is TGTGCCAGCAGCAAACCAGGGGGTACAATGAACACTGAAGCTTTCTTT. Translating gives CASSKPGGTMNTEAFF.

This clone was observed a single time. V is TRBV12-3 or TRBV12-4 and J is TRBJ2-2; 8 nucleotides match TRBD2. The junction had 4 bases not matched to a gene; V was cut back by 7 bases and J by 6 bases. The CDR3 loop spans 13 amino acids. CDR3 residues: CASNPGGPGELFF. The CDR3 DNA follows: TGTGCCAGCAACCCGGGGGGGCCCGGGGAGCTGTTTTTT.

As to this clone: Within the sample, other DNA sequences also encode this same CDR3. In nucleotides, the CDR3 is TGTGCCAGCAGTTTATCTCGTGTGAACTATGGCTACACCTTC. As protein: CASSLSRVNYGYTF. This sequence joins TRBV28 and TRBJ1-2; D is ambiguous. V lost 1 base and J 2 bases, leaving 8 bases between the germline ends. The CDR3 has 14 amino acids. From germline, CDR1 is MDHEN and CDR2 SYDVKM.

This clone was counted a single time. The rearrangement joins TRBV4-3 to TRBJ2-1, with 9 bases fitting TRBD2. The V gene's germline CDR1 is LGHNA and CDR2 YSLEER. V lost 0 bases and J lost 6; bases outside the gene matches: 3. CDR3 length: 15 amino acids. CDR3 in amino acids: CASSQEGSGGNEQFF. In nucleotides, the CDR3 is TGCGCCAGCAGCCAAGAGGGTAGCGGGGGCAATGAGCAGTTCTTC.

CDR3 DNA: TGTGCCAGCAGCTTGCGCGACAGGGAATCTGGAAACACCATATATTTT. It yields the protein CASSLRDRESGNTIYF. This chain connects TRBV5-4 to TRBJ1-3, with TRBD1 identical over 7 bases. The J segment lost 1 base and the V segment lost 1 base, leaving 5 bases of the junction unmatched. This CDR3 contains 16 residues. Germline V gives CDR1 SGHNT, CDR2 YYREEE (reference sequence). The full variable domain, with the rest looked up from reference TRBV5-4 and TRBJ1-3, is ETGVTQSPTHLIKTRGQQVTLRCSSQSGHNTVSWYQQALGQGPQFIFQYYREEENGRGNFPPRFSGLQFPNYSSELNVNALELDDSALYLCASSLRDRESGNTIYFGEGSWLTVV.

The chain carries TRBV28 and TRBJ2-1, with TRBD1 matching over 11 bases. Germline values: CDR1 MDHEN, CDR2 SYDVKM. The CDR3 runs 15 residues. With 7 bases clipped from V and 7 bases from J, the junction kept 9 bases outside the gene matches. This chain's CDR3 is CASTGGGQGANEQFF. The CDR3 region has the DNA TGTGCCAGCACCGGAGGAGGACAGGGGGCGAATGAGCAGTTCTTC. Filled out from reference TRBV28 and TRBJ2-1, the complete variable domain reads DVKVTQSSRYLVKRTGEKVFLECVQDMDHENMFWYRQDPGLGLRLIYFSYDVKMKEKGDIPEGYSVSREKKERFSLILESASTNQTSMYLCASTGGGQGANEQFFGPGTRLTVL.

This chain uses TRBV7-9 with TRBJ1-2; 8 bases map to TRBD1. Trimming cost V 1 base and J 3 bases; bases outside gene matches: 4. This CDR3 spans 15 amino acids. Germline CDR1 is SEHNR and CDR2 is FQNEAQ (reference sequence). DNA of the CDR3: TGTGCCAGCAGCTTAGGGCAGGGGGCTGACTATGGCTACACCTTC. This gives the protein CASSLGQGADYGYTF.

This sequence joins TRBV7-2 and TRBJ2-1, with 8 nucleotides matching TRBD1. The V and J ends lost 2 bases and 8 bases, in that order; junction bases with no gene match: 8. CDR3 length: 15 amino acids. CDR1 is SGHTA, CDR2 FQGNSA, per germline. CDR3 sequence: CASSLSRDRLHEQFF. As DNA, the CDR3 is TGTGCCAGCAGCTTATCCCGGGACAGGCTTCATGAGCAGTTCTTC.

This clone was observed once. The V call is TRBV7-2, the J call TRBJ2-2; possibly TRBD1 for D (5 bases). Between the trimmed V and J ends, which lost 0 bases and 6 bases, there was a span of 17 bases. CDR1 SGHTA and CDR2 FQGNSA come from the germline V gene. CDR3 size: 17 residues. In DNA form, the CDR3 reads TGTGCCAGCAGCTTAGCGCTACAGGCACAAGGATCCGGGGAGCTGTTTTTT. It is translated as CASSLALQAQGSGELFF.

The chain has TRBV2 and TRBJ2-3; D possibly corresponds to TRBD2 (6 bases). This CDR3 is built from 14 residues. Germline loops: CDR1 SNHLY, CDR2 FYNNEI. Between the trimmed V and J ends, which lost 5 bases and 2 bases, there was a span of 11 bases. The CDR3 protein is CASSMGLVTDTQYF. DNA of the CDR3: TGTGCCAGCAGTATGGGACTTGTCACAGATACGCAGTATTTT.

The chain uses TRBV30 and TRBJ2-7; 8 nucleotides align to TRBD1. The CDR3 totals 13 residues. Per the germline V gene, CDR1 is GTSNPN and CDR2 is SVGIG (reference sequence). The ends lost 3 bases at V and 5 bases at J; junction bases unmatched: 6. CDR3 in amino acids: CAWRGRTGNEQYF. The CDR3 DNA is TGTGCCTGGAGAGGTAGGACAGGGAACGAGCAGTACTTC.

This chain links TRBV7-8 with TRBJ1-5, with TRBD1 as a possible D gene (6 bases). CDR1 and CDR2 (germline): SGHVS, FQNEAQ. V dropped 3 bases and J dropped 0 bases, with 9 bases sitting between them. The length of the CDR3 is 15 residues. The CDR3 spells CASSLGQSSNQPQHF. CDR3 bases: TGTGCCAGCAGCTTGGGACAATCTAGCAATCAGCCCCAGCATTTT.

The chain combines TRBV5-6 with TRBJ1-2; maybe TRBD1 (6 bases). Germline values: CDR1 SGHDT, CDR2 YYEEEE. V lost 0 bases, J lost 2 bases, and 8 bases lay in between. The CDR3 runs 14 residues. In DNA form, the CDR3 reads TGTGCCAGCAGCTTGGATCAGGGGAACTATGGCTACACCTTC. It codes for CASSLDQGNYGYTF.

The genes are TRBV7-9 and TRBJ2-2; 12 bases map to TRBD2. CDR1 is SEHNR and CDR2 is FQNEAQ in the germline V gene (reference sequence). The trim removed 5 bases at V and 4 bases at J, leaving 8 bases unmatched. There are 17 residues in the CDR3. The CDR3 loop reads CASSPRASGRATGELFF. CDR3 DNA: TGTGCCAGCAGCCCCAGGGCTAGCGGGAGGGCCACCGGGGAGCTGTTTTTT.